The rows below give T cell receptor beta chains drawn from one sample of a study of blood T cell repertoires in COVID-19. Clones were sequenced by immunoSEQ multiplex PCR, and TCRdb holds only the in-frame ones, with some missing. The table lists just under 60,000 clones, about 88% of them singletons. Sequences were obtained from peripheral blood. All receptors derive from a human donor with active COVID-19. The donor label of this sample is uncertain. CDR3s include the opening cysteine and the closing phenylalanine or tryptophan. Fields, in order: J gene, CDR3 length, D gene, clone size, V gene, CDR3 protein, CDR3 DNA. The D gene is left open where the match is weak. Part of the rows lack a size; the others show once, few, many or a class for expanded clones.

>TRBJ2-5|14|-|-|TRBV3-1/TRBV3-2
CASSQRTGQETQYF
TGTGCCAGCAGCCAACGCACCGGTCAAGAGACCCAGTACTTC
>TRBJ1-6|14|TRBD1|-|TRBV2
CASRGDRPGSPLHF
TGTGCCAGCAGAGGGGACAGGCCGGGCTCACCCCTCCACTTT
>TRBJ2-2|15|TRBD2|-|TRBV19
CASSPGTSASGELFF
TGTGCCAGTAGTCCCGGGACTAGCGCGTCCGGGGAGCTGTTTTTT
>TRBJ1-3|14|-|-|TRBV5-1
CASSSGPGGNTIYF
TGCGCCAGCAGCTCAGGACCGGGAGGAAACACCATATATTTT
>TRBJ1-2|11|-|-|TRBV6-5
CASSGVGGYTF
TGTGCCAGCAGCGGGGTGGGGGGCTACACCTTC
>TRBJ2-7|15|TRBD2|once|TRBV15
CATSRLAGGRNEQYF
TGTGCCACCAGCAGACTAGCGGGGGGGCGAAACGAGCAGTACTTC
>TRBJ1-5|13|-|-|TRBV12-5
CASGSSGLQPQHF
TGTGCTAGTGGTTCCTCAGGGCTTCAGCCCCAGCATTTT
>TRBJ1-1|14|TRBD1|-|TRBV5-1
CASSPGQGDTEAFF
TGCGCCAGCAGCCCGGGACAGGGCGACACTGAAGCTTTCTTT
>TRBJ1-1|13|-|-|TRBV7-8
CASSLARGFWAFF
TGTGCCAGCAGCTTAGCGCGAGGTTTTTGGGCTTTCTTT
>TRBJ2-3|16|-|once|TRBV3-1/TRBV3-2
CASSQGSTGSTDTQYF
TGTGCCAGCAGCCAAGGCTCGACAGGTTCCACAGATACGCAGTATTTT
>TRBJ2-7|14|TRBD1|-|TRBV11-1
CASSADRGHYEQYF
TGTGCCAGCAGCGCGGACAGGGGGCACTACGAGCAGTACTTC
>TRBJ2-1|15|TRBD2|-|TRBV18
CASSPQREGFNEQFF
TGTGCCAGCTCACCTCAGCGGGAGGGATTCAATGAGCAGTTCTTC
>TRBJ2-7|14|-|-|TRBV28
CASSVTRGTYEQYF
TGTGCCAGCAGTGTTACTAGAGGGACCTACGAGCAGTACTTC
>TRBJ2-1|17|TRBD2|-|TRBV7-3
CASSLNGGGRSRNEQFF
TGTGCCAGCAGCTTAAATGGGGGCGGGAGGTCGAGGAATGAGCAGTTCTTC
>TRBJ2-5|16|-|-|TRBV5-1
CASSLRGGVNLETQYF
TGCGCCAGCAGCTTGAGAGGGGGGGTAAATTTGGAGACCCAGTACTTC
>TRBJ2-1|13|-|-|TRBV6-6
CASSFSGFNKQFF
TGTGCCAGCAGTTTTAGCGGTTTCAATAAGCAGTTCTTC
>TRBJ1-3|15|-|-|TRBV18
CASSPGPSSGNTIYF
TGTGCCAGCTCACCAGGGCCGAGCTCTGGAAACACCATATATTTT
>TRBJ2-1|15|TRBD2|-|TRBV6-4
CASSEGSGRGYEQFF
TGTGCCAGCAGTGAAGGTAGCGGGAGGGGCTATGAGCAGTTCTTC
>TRBJ2-3|18|TRBD2|-|TRBV7-2
CASSPGLAAYLSTDTQYF
TGTGCCAGCAGCCCGGGACTAGCGGCTTACCTAAGCACAGATACGCAGTATTTT
>TRBJ1-5|17|-|-|TRBV10-2
CASSATWGRDSNQPQHF
TGCGCCAGCAGCGCTACATGGGGCAGGGATAGCAATCAGCCCCAGCATTTT
>TRBJ2-7|15|TRBD1|-|TRBV19
CASTTGAGPFYEQYF
TGTGCCAGCACGACAGGGGCCGGGCCCTTCTACGAGCAGTACTTC
>TRBJ2-3|13|-|-|TRBV5-1
CASSRGSQDTQYF
TGCGCCAGCAGCAGGGGTTCCCAAGATACGCAGTATTTT
>TRBJ1-1|16|TRBD1|-|TRBV5-4
CASSSRQGGVNTEAFF
TGTGCCAGCAGCTCCCGACAGGGGGGGGTGAACACTGAAGCTTTCTTT
>TRBJ2-3|15|-|-|TRBV5-1
CASSAYSGHTDTQYF
TGCGCCAGCAGCGCCTATAGCGGACACACAGATACGCAGTATTTT
>TRBJ1-4|19|TRBD1|-|TRBV4-2
CASSQDRGQGLATNEKLFF
TGTGCCAGCAGCCAAGATCGGGGACAGGGACTTGCAACTAATGAAAAACTGTTTTTT
>TRBJ2-7|15|TRBD2|once|TRBV7-2
CASSSEVAGVGEQYF
TGTGCCAGCAGCTCTGAGGTAGCGGGAGTTGGCGAGCAGTACTTC
>TRBJ1-5|13|TRBD1|few|TRBV5-6
CASSVRQGTPQHF
TGTGCCAGCAGCGTAAGACAGGGAACGCCCCAGCATTTT
>TRBJ2-3|13|-|-|TRBV24-1
CATSGTTAGTQYF
TGTGCCACCAGTGGCACTACGGCGGGGACGCAGTATTTT
>TRBJ2-1|15|-|-|TRBV9
CASSPGTSSYNEQFF
TGTGCCAGCAGTCCCGGGACAAGCTCCTACAATGAGCAGTTCTTC
>TRBJ2-5|14|-|few|TRBV7-9
CASSWGQLQETQYF
TGTGCCAGCAGCTGGGGGCAGTTGCAAGAGACCCAGTACTTC
>TRBJ2-1|15|TRBD2|once|TRBV15
CATSKQRGPTNEQFF
TGTGCCACCAGCAAACAGCGGGGCCCAACCAATGAGCAGTTCTTC
>TRBJ1-5|17|TRBD1|-|TRBV7-9
CASSLGTGGFSNQPQHF
TGTGCCAGCAGCTTGGGGACAGGGGGCTTCAGCAATCAGCCCCAGCATTTT
>TRBJ2-7|14|-|few|TRBV7-2
CASSLAGSSYEQYF
TGTGCCAGCAGCTTGGCCGGGAGCTCCTACGAGCAGTACTTC
>TRBJ2-3|14|-|-|TRBV5-1
CASSTQRGTDTQYF
TGCGCCAGCAGCACTCAGCGTGGCACAGATACGCAGTATTTT
>TRBJ2-1|16|TRBD1|-|TRBV24-1
CATSDSRQGAANEQFF
TGTGCCACCAGTGATTCAAGACAGGGGGCTGCCAATGAGCAGTTCTTC
>TRBJ1-2|15|-|few|TRBV10-1
CASSETTAPSGGYTF
TGCGCCAGCAGTGAGACCACGGCACCCTCGGGAGGCTACACCTTC
>TRBJ2-4|17|-|-|TRBV5-1
CASSLGVRDSIPNIQYF
TGCGCCAGCAGCTTGGGTGTTAGGGACTCTATCCCAAACATTCAGTACTTC
>TRBJ1-5|14|-|few|TRBV5-4
CASSLEGANQPQHF
TGTGCCAGCAGCTTAGAAGGGGCAAATCAGCCCCAGCATTTT
>TRBJ2-7|15|TRBD2|-|TRBV19
CASLPAGLAGDEQYF
TGTGCCAGCCTTCCGGCGGGGTTAGCGGGAGACGAGCAGTACTTC
>TRBJ1-5|14|-|-|TRBV5-6
CASSLSGYNQPQHF
TGTGCCAGCAGCTTGTCAGGATACAATCAGCCCCAGCATTTT
>TRBJ1-2|16|-|-|TRBV5-8
CASSNPFPRRVGGYTF
TGTGCCAGCAGCAACCCCTTCCCCCGCAGGGTTGGGGGCTACACCTTC